Presented here are 2 T cell receptor beta chains from one specimen sequenced in a study of beta chain features in type 1 diabetes. The study reverse transcribed the entire isolated RNA, so it sequenced expressed TCRB transcripts. The table came from immunoSEQ multiplex PCR; TCRdb's copy has only in-frame clones and leaves some out. The sample contains hundreds of thousands of clones, roughly an eighth of which appear only once. Sample: naive CD4+ T cells from blood. The receptors stem from a man aged 18 to 30 in good health.

The J gene is TRBJ2-7, the V gene TRBV11-2; D is possibly TRBD2 (5 bases). V was clipped by 3 bases and J by 3 bases, with 12 bases between them. The CDR3 runs to 14 residues. CDR1 and CDR2 from the germline V gene are SGHAT and FQNNGV. CDR3 amino acids: CASSLTDGNYEQYF. CDR3 in DNA: TGTGCCAGCAGCTTGACGGACGGGAACTACGAGCAGTACTTC. The full variable domain, rest sourced from reference TRBV11-2 and TRBJ2-7, is EAGVAQSPRYKIIEKRQSVAFWCNPISGHATLYWYQQILGQGPKLLIQFQNNGVVDDSQLPKDRFSAERLKGVDSTLKIQPAKLEDSAVYLCASSLTDGNYEQYFGPGTRLTVT.

V is TRBV29-1 and J is TRBJ2-2; the D gene is possibly TRBD2 (5 bases). V was trimmed by 5 bases and J by 6 bases, leaving 10 bases between them. CDR1 is SQVTM, CDR2 ANQGSEA, per germline. The CDR3 runs to 12 residues. CDR3 in DNA: TGCAGCGTTCTCGGGGTTCCCGGGGAGCTGTTTTTT. Translating it yields CSVLGVPGELFF.